The rows below give T cell receptor beta chains drawn from one sample of a study of OX40 agonist ivuxolimab in advanced cancers. Sequencing used immunoSEQ multiplex PCR; TCRdb keeps in-frame clones, though not all of them. The profile covers 30,000 to 40,000 clones, with approximately 90% appearing a single time and roughly 25% taken by the ten largest. The sequences come from CD4+ or CD8+ T cells sorted from blood, collected in a trial of the OX40 agonist ivuxolimab. The receptors were gathered from an adult with an advanced solid tumor such as melanoma, head and neck, liver or kidney cancer. Each CDR3 is given with its conserved first and last residue. A D gene is named only where the DNA matches it firmly. Size is stated for part of the rows, as once, few or many counts, or as a class when the clone is expanded.

- TRBJ2-3 - TRBV5-1 TGCGCCAGCAGCTTGGGTGTCGGTTACACCACAGATACGCAGTATTTT CASSLGVGYTTDTQYF
- TRBJ1-1 - TRBV9 TGTGCCAGCAGCGTAGAAACAAAGGGGAACACTGAAGCTTTCTTT CASSVETKGNTEAFF
- TRBJ1-2 TRBD1 TRBV5-1 TGCGCCAGCAGCTGGACAGGGAGTGATGGCTACACCTTC CASSWTGSDGYTF
- TRBJ2-2 TRBD2 TRBV9 TGTGCCAGCAGCGAAGGACCCGGGGGGACCGGGGAGCTGTTTTTT CASSEGPGGTGELFF
- TRBJ1-5 - TRBV30 TGTGCCTGGAGTGTAGTAGGGGGGGGAAATCAGCCCCAGCATTTT CAWSVVGGGNQPQHF
- TRBJ2-2 - TRBV5-4 TGTGCCAGCAGCTCCGGGCCATCAACCGGGGAGCTGTTTTTT CASSSGPSTGELFF
- TRBJ2-3 - TRBV5-4 TGTGCCAGCAGCCCACCAAGCACAGATACGCAGTATTTT CASSPPSTDTQYF
- TRBJ2-3 - TRBV15 TGTGCCACCAGCCGCATGGGGGTTTATGGAGATACGCAGTATTTT CATSRMGVYGDTQYF
large TRBJ2-7 - TRBV6-5 TGTGCCAGCAGTTACGGGGGATCCTACGAGCAGTACTTC CASSYGGSYEQYF
- TRBJ2-3 - TRBV2 TGTGCCAGCAGTGAAGACCCGAAGGCCCGCTATACGCAGTATTTT CASSEDPKARYTQYF
- TRBJ2-1 TRBD1 TRBV7-9 TGTGCCAGCAGCTCACTGGACAGGGGTGAGGATGAGCAGTTCTTC CASSSLDRGEDEQFF
few TRBJ2-2 TRBD2 TRBV9 TGTGCCAGCAGCGTAGAAGGGCTAGCGGGTCTCACCGGGGAGCTGTTTTTT CASSVEGLAGLTGELFF
once TRBJ1-2 - TRBV28 TGTGCCAGCAGTTTTGGGCAGGGCCCCATTATTTATTATGGCTACACCTTC CASSFGQGPIIYYGYTF
- TRBJ2-1 - TRBV6-5 TGTGCCAGCACATGGGACATGCGCTACAATGAGCAGTTCTTC CASTWDMRYNEQFF
- TRBJ1-2 - TRBV7-8 TGTGCCAGCAGTTCTGACGGGGATAACTATGGCTACACCTTC CASSSDGDNYGYTF
- TRBJ1-2 - TRBV6-5 TGTGCCAGCTCCCCAGGGGCAGGGCTAGGCTACACCTTC CASSPGAGLGYTF
- TRBJ1-1 TRBD1 TRBV28 TGTGCCAGCAGTCCTGGAGGACAGGGGTATCAAGCTTTCTTT CASSPGGQGYQAFF
- TRBJ1-5 - TRBV19 TGTGCCAGTAGTATGATGGCAGCTAGCAATCAGCCCCAGCATTTT CASSMMAASNQPQHF
few TRBJ2-7 TRBD2 TRBV6-5 TGTGCCAGCAGTTTCCGGGAGGCCTACGAGCAGTACTTC CASSFREAYEQYF
- TRBJ1-1 - TRBV2 TGTGCCAGCAGTCCCCTGGCCGGGACCCCGCAGTCTAACACTGAAGCTTTCTTT CASSPLAGTPQSNTEAFF
- TRBJ2-3 TRBD1 TRBV19 TGTGCCAGTAGTGACAGGGGGCTGGCAGATACGCAGTATTTT CASSDRGLADTQYF
- TRBJ2-7 TRBD2 TRBV4-2 TGTGCCAGCAGCCCCGGGAGGACCGGGTACGAGCAGTACTTC CASSPGRTGYEQYF
- TRBJ2-7 TRBD2 TRBV25-1 TGTGCCAGCAGTGACCTCGCTAGCGGGAGGGCGGACGAGCAGTACTTC CASSDLASGRADEQYF
- TRBJ2-1 - TRBV21-1 TGTGCCAGCAGCAAAGATCGGGCCTCGTGGGGATGGAGCAATGAGCAGTTCTTC CASSKDRASWGWSNEQFF
- TRBJ2-7 - TRBV5-8 TGTGCCAGCAGCTTGGTGCCCACCTCCTACGAGCAGTACTTC CASSLVPTSYEQYF
- TRBJ1-1 - TRBV27 TGTGCCAGCAGTTTGGTCGCCTGGGGAGGAGTCATGAACACTGAAGCTTTCTTT CASSLVAWGGVMNTEAFF
- TRBJ1-6 - TRBV6-5 TGTGCCAGCAGTTACAGGGCCTTCTATAATTCACCCCTCCACTTT CASSYRAFYNSPLHF
- TRBJ2-7 - TRBV29-1 TGCAGCGTAGTCAGTAGCTACGAGCAGTACTTC CSVVSSYEQYF
few TRBJ2-3 - TRBV5-4 TGTGCCAGCAGCCTTCCTGGGGATACGCAGTATTTT CASSLPGDTQYF
once TRBJ2-1 TRBD2 TRBV5-6 TGTGCCAGCAGCTACCAGGGACTAGCGGGCGGACTTTTCTACAATGAGCAGTTCTTC CASSYQGLAGGLFYNEQFF
- TRBJ2-3 TRBD1 TRBV13 TGTGCCAGCAGCTCCGGACAGGGCCCAGATACGCAGTATTTT CASSSGQGPDTQYF
- TRBJ2-1 - TRBV9 TGTGCCAGCAGCTTCGCCCGGGACACGATGAACAATGAGCAGTTCTTC CASSFARDTMNNEQFF
- TRBJ2-7 - TRBV27 TGTGCCAGCAGTCTCCCGAGAGCGTCGGTATACGAGCAGTACTTC CASSLPRASVYEQYF
- TRBJ2-7 TRBD1 TRBV7-9 TGTGCCAGCAGCTCTCCGGGACAGGGTCCCTACGAGCAGTACTTC CASSSPGQGPYEQYF
- TRBJ1-5 - TRBV7-9 TGTGCCAGCGGCTCGAACAGGGATAGCAATCAGCCCCAGCATTTT CASGSNRDSNQPQHF
- TRBJ2-1 - TRBV14 TGTGCCAGCAGCCCAAACGCGGGGAATGAGCAGTTCTTC CASSPNAGNEQFF
- TRBJ2-2 - TRBV29-1 TGCAGCGCCCTTTGGAACACCGGGGAGCTGTTTTTT CSALWNTGELFF
- TRBJ2-1 - TRBV27 TGTGCCAGCAGTTTAACCGGGTTCAATGAGCAGTTCTTC CASSLTGFNEQFF
- TRBJ2-7 TRBD1 TRBV19 TGTGCCAGTAGTATAGGGACAGGGGGCTACGAGCAGTACTTC CASSIGTGGYEQYF
- TRBJ2-3 - TRBV6-5 TGTGCCAGCAGTTACTTAGGGGGAGATACGCAGTATTTT CASSYLGGDTQYF
- TRBJ2-7 - TRBV6-5 TGTGCCAGCAGTTTGGGGGGACAGACCTACGAGCAGTACTTC CASSLGGQTYEQYF
- TRBJ2-2 - TRBV9 TGTGCCAGCAGCGGATTCCGGGACTCAAACCCGAACACCGGGGAGCTGTTTTTT CASSGFRDSNPNTGELFF
- TRBJ2-7 - TRBV13 TGTGCCAGCAGCTTAGGACCGGGGTCCTACGAGCAGTACTTC CASSLGPGSYEQYF
- TRBJ2-2 - TRBV6-1 TGTGCCAGCGGGAGATTGAACACCGGGGAGCTGTTTTTT CASGRLNTGELFF
- TRBJ2-7 TRBD1 TRBV6-5 TGTGCCAGCAGTCGGGACAGGGGTTACGAGCAGTACTTC CASSRDRGYEQYF
- TRBJ2-7 TRBD2 TRBV10-3 TGTGCCATCAACGCGGGGGATTACGAGCAGTACTTC CAINAGDYEQYF
- TRBJ2-1 TRBD2 TRBV2 TGTGCCAGTGCTAGCGGTAGCTCCTACAATGAGCAGTTCTTC CASASGSSYNEQFF
- TRBJ1-1 - TRBV6-6 TGTGCCAGCAGTGGGGATTACCCAAACACTGAAGCTTTCTTT CASSGDYPNTEAFF
- TRBJ2-7 TRBD2 TRBV25-1 TGTGCCAGCAGGCCTAGCGGGCTCCCCTACGAGCAGTACTTC CASRPSGLPYEQYF
- TRBJ2-1 TRBD2 TRBV15 TGTGCCACCAGCCGGGGGCGGGAGGGTAGGAACAATGAGCAGTTCTTC CATSRGREGRNNEQFF
- TRBJ1-5 - TRBV18 TGTGCCAGCTCACCGGGCAGGGAGCAGCCCCAGCATTTT CASSPGREQPQHF
- TRBJ2-2 TRBD2 TRBV7-9 TGTGCCAGCAGCGCCGGGGGGATGGCTTACACCGGGGAGCTGTTTTTT CASSAGGMAYTGELFF
- TRBJ2-7 TRBD2 TRBV7-9 TGTGCCAGCAGCTTCATGGGCGGGGGACCATACGAGCAGTACTTC CASSFMGGGPYEQYF
- TRBJ2-3 TRBD1 TRBV10-2 TGCGCCAGATCGACAGGGGTGACAGATACGCAGTATTTT CARSTGVTDTQYF
- TRBJ2-1 TRBD2 TRBV4-1 TGCGCCAGCAGCCAAGATCTGATGTTGGCGGGAGGGGTCAATGAGCAGTTCTTC CASSQDLMLAGGVNEQFF